At least ten counts were recorded for the clone carrying this T cell receptor (beta chain). Its antigen remains unknown. It was RNA transcripts that yielded the amplified TCR beta CDR3 regions. With the HTBI primer set, the TCR CDR3 went through a first round of RT-PCR. TCRdb re-derived calls from the multiplex PCR reads in MiXCR, one entry per CDR3 protein. The sample holds 300,000 to 450,000 distinct CDR3 sequences, 13% seen once. This record belongs to a study of T cells in Graves' hyperthyroidism and ophthalmopathy. Study-wide background: Peripheral blood was drawn at first diagnosis, prior to all treatment. Overall study results and limits: Ophthalmopathy got predicted by the model a median around 6.8 months before its onset.

With V trimmed by 6 bases and J by 7 bases, 18 bases remained unmatched. CDR1 ENHRY and CDR2 SYGVKD come from the germline V gene. The CDR3 covers 20 residues. Investigators excluded patients with uncontrolled infection, other autoimmune disease, pregnancy or lactation. In making diagnoses, clinical symptoms, serum thyroxine and TRAb, thyroid ultrasound and orbital computed tomography were all used. The source is a young man with Graves' hyperthyroidism that later progressed to Graves' ophthalmopathy. The chain is built from TRBV10-3 and TRBJ2-1, with 16 nucleotides matching TRBD2. Sequenced material: blood. CDR3 protein: CAIRKQGGLAGGRGSNEQFF. As DNA, the CDR3 is TGTGCCATCAGAAAACAAGGGGGACTAGCGGGGGGGCGTGGGTCGAATGAGCAGTTCTTC.